A single sample gave rise to the 11 T cell receptor beta chains below, sequenced in a study of neoadjuvant nivolumab and ipilimumab in lung cancer. Data came from immunoSEQ multiplex PCR; TCRdb stores just in-frame clones and leaves some out. This table holds about 18,000 clones, roughly 80% found once. The sample in question was tumor tissue, obtained after neoadjuvant nivolumab, alone or with ipilimumab, at or shortly before surgery. The source of these receptors is an adult with non-small cell lung cancer.

This sequence joins TRBV5-1 and TRBJ1-4, with 11 bases fitting TRBD1. The germline V gene encodes CDR1 SGHRS and CDR2 YFSETQ. The CDR3 is made up of 15 amino acids. The V segment lost 2 bases and the J segment 7 bases; nucleotides outside the gene matches: 4. For the CDR3, the DNA is TGCGCCAGCAGCTTAACCGGGACAGGGGGTGAAAAACTGTTTTTT. Translation: CASSLTGTGGEKLFF.

The gene calls are TRBV19 and TRBJ2-7; a possible D gene is TRBD2 (7 bases). Looked up from germline, CDR1 is LNHDA and CDR2 is SQIVND (reference sequence). This CDR3 comprises 14 residues. V shed 3 bases and J shed 7 bases, with 16 bases lying between them. The CDR3 sequence: CASSMGRGAKEQYF. The CDR3 nucleotides read TGTGCCAGTAGTATGGGGAGGGGGGCGAAGGAGCAGTACTTC.

The chain joins TRBV7-2 to TRBJ1-3; TRBD1 is a possible D gene (5 bases). Trimming took 5 bases from V and 3 from J, leaving 8 bases between them. CDR1 and CDR2 from the germline V gene are SGHTA and FQGNSA. The CDR3 length is 13 residues. The CDR3 loop is CASSPGVGNTIYF. The DNA of the CDR3 is TGTGCCAGCAGCCCGGGGGTTGGAAACACCATATATTTT. The complete variable domain, with remaining parts taken from reference TRBV7-2 and TRBJ1-3, reads GAGVSQSPSNKVTEKGKDVELRCDPISGHTALYWYRQSLGQGLEFLIYFQGNSAPDKSGLPSDRFSAERTGGSVSTLTIQRTQQEDSAVYLCASSPGVGNTIYFGEGSWLTVV.

The chain recombines TRBV7-8 with TRBJ2-3; D is ambiguous. V was shortened by 3 bases and J by 2 bases, with 6 bases between the two germline ends. The CDR3 contains 13 residues. Germline CDR1 SGHVS, CDR2 FQNEAQ. The CDR3 region has the DNA TGTGCCAGCAGCTTGGACCACACAGATACGCAGTATTTT. It specifies CASSLDHTDTQYF.

This chain uses TRBV2 with TRBJ2-7; D might be TRBD1 (5 bases). CDR1 and CDR2 (germline): SNHLY, FYNNEI. This CDR3 comprises 18 residues. Between the trimmed V and J ends, which lost 4 bases and 0 bases, there was a span of 22 bases. The CDR3 sequence is CASSALPHHRTSSYEQYF. The CDR3 DNA reads as TGTGCCAGCAGTGCCCTGCCACACCACAGGACCAGCTCCTACGAGCAGTACTTC.

V usage is TRBV7-9 and J usage is TRBJ2-2; D possibly corresponds to TRBD1 (5 bases). Between the trimmed V and J ends, which lost 1 base and 0 bases, there was a span of 6 bases. The CDR3 contains 15 residues. Germline V gene sequence: CDR1 SEHNR, CDR2 FQNEAQ (reference sequence). The CDR3 nucleotides are TGTGCCAGCAGCTTAGAACAGGCGAACACCGGGGAGCTGTTTTTT. This codes for CASSLEQANTGELFF.

This chain joins TRBV5-1 and TRBJ2-5, with D unclear. The CDR3 runs to 14 residues. V lost 0 bases and J lost 4, with 10 bases in between. CDR1 is SGHRS and CDR2 is YFSETQ in the germline V gene. CDR3 region: CASSLAGRRETQYF. CDR3 sequence (DNA): TGCGCCAGCAGCTTGGCCGGGCGGAGAGAGACCCAGTACTTC.

This rearrangement joins TRBV28 to TRBJ1-1; TRBD1 is a possible D gene (6 bases). V shed 5 bases and J shed 1 base, with 14 bases lying between them. CDR1 is MDHEN, CDR2 SYDVKM, per germline. This CDR3 comprises 15 residues. The CDR3 region has the DNA TGTGCCAGCAGTAAGACGGGACACCAGAACACTGAAGCTTTCTTT. Its protein product is CASSKTGHQNTEAFF.

The chain uses TRBV7-9 and TRBJ2-3, with unresolved D. CDR1 SEHNR and CDR2 FQNEAQ come from the germline V gene (reference sequence). This CDR3 region has 14 residues. V gave up 0 bases and J gave up 5 bases, with 9 bases separating them. The CDR3 region is CASSLAGVGDTQYF. The CDR3 nucleotides read TGTGCCAGCAGCTTAGCCGGAGTGGGAGATACGCAGTATTTT.

The V gene is TRBV7-6, the J gene TRBJ1-1; D ambiguous. Trimming pared 5 bases from V and 5 bases from J, leaving 18 bases between. Germline assignment: CDR1 SGHVS and CDR2 FNYEAQ. The CDR3 has 15 residues. The CDR3 is CASSRNIQTRTEAFF. CDR3 nucleotide sequence: TGTGCCAGCAGCAGAAACATTCAAACGCGGACTGAAGCTTTCTTT.

This clone has only a few counts. The chain employs TRBV11-2 and TRBJ1-5; TRBD1 might be the D (5 bases). Trimming took off 0 bases at V and 9 bases at J, with 12 bases between the two ends. Germline CDR1 reads SGHAT; CDR2 reads FQNNGV. The CDR3 length is 14 residues. The CDR3 DNA reads TGTGCCAGCAGCTTAGAGGGGCCTTTCTCGCCCCAGCATTTT. Protein sequence: CASSLEGPFSPQHF. Combining the CDR3 with reference TRBV11-2 and TRBJ1-5 gives the whole variable domain EAGVAQSPRYKIIEKRQSVAFWCNPISGHATLYWYQQILGQGPKLLIQFQNNGVVDDSQLPKDRFSAERLKGVDSTLKIQPAKLEDSAVYLCASSLEGPFSPQHFGDGTRLSIL.